The 31 T cell receptor beta chains presented below share a single source sample, sequenced in a study of blood T cell repertoires in COVID-19. Assay: immunoSEQ multiplex PCR; the TCRdb copy retains only in-frame clones and omits some. In the table there are approximately 300,000 clones, around 89% of which are singletons. Sequencing was carried out using peripheral blood. The source is a woman in her forties or fifties with COVID-19, enrolled during active disease.

The chain combines TRBV29-1 with TRBJ2-7, with 8 bases that match TRBD1. Germline loops: CDR1 SQVTM, CDR2 ANQGSEA. Losses at the gene ends were 4 bases for V and 4 bases for J; bases not matched to a gene: 9. The CDR3 is made up of 14 amino acids. The CDR3: CSVAGGRGVYEQYF. The CDR3 DNA reads as TGCAGCGTTGCAGGGGGCCGTGGTGTATACGAGCAGTACTTC.

This sequence joins TRBV7-9 and TRBJ1-2, with a weak D call TRBD1 (5 bases). The CDR3 length is 12 residues. Germline assignment: CDR1 SEHNR and CDR2 FQNEAQ (reference sequence). V was pared by 4 bases and J by 5 bases, with 8 bases between. The DNA for the CDR3 is TGTGCCAGCAGCTACGACAGATATGGCTACACCTTC. Translated, it gives CASSYDRYGYTF.

The chain links TRBV5-1 to TRBJ1-1; TRBD1 might be the D (5 bases). The CDR3 runs to 14 residues. Germline-derived CDR1 and CDR2 are SGHRS and YFSETQ. V lost 6 bases to trimming and J lost 4 bases, with 16 bases between them. The DNA for the CDR3 is TGCGCCAGCACCCTGGTGGGGGGGACCACTGAAGCTTTCTTT. Its protein product is CASTLVGGTTEAFF.

J is TRBJ2-7 and V is TRBV5-4; 7 positions match TRBD2. The CDR3 has 14 residues. Germline loops: CDR1 SGHNT, CDR2 YYREEE (reference sequence). The V and J ends lost 2 bases and 3 bases, in that order; junction bases with no gene match: 5. This CDR3 reads CASSFRSGVYEQYF. DNA of the CDR3: TGTGCCAGCAGCTTTAGAAGCGGGGTCTACGAGCAGTACTTC.

CDR3 in amino acids: CASSRDKGTAYGYTF. In nucleotides, the CDR3 is TGTGCCAGTAGTCGCGATAAGGGGACAGCCTATGGCTACACCTTC. This chain links TRBV19 with TRBJ1-2; TRBD1 matches 7 bases. Germline V gene data show CDR1 as LNHDA and CDR2 as SQIVND (reference sequence). The CDR3 extends over 15 amino acids. Trimming removed 5 bases from V and 4 bases from J; junction bases left unmatched: 10.

This chain joins TRBV24-1 and TRBJ2-2; perhaps TRBD1 as D (5 bases). The CDR3 extends over 15 amino acids. CDR1 and CDR2 (germline): KGHDR, SFDVKD. In nucleotides, the CDR3 is TGTAATAAGGACATATCAGGAACGAACACCGGGGAGCTGTTTTTT. Its protein product is CNKDISGTNTGELFF.

V usage is TRBV6-2 or TRBV6-3 and J usage is TRBJ1-1, with a possible D match to TRBD1 (6 bases). V was clipped by 5 bases and J by 0 bases, with 19 bases between them. Germline values: CDR1 MNHEY, CDR2 SVGEGT. The CDR3 loop spans 17 amino acids. CDR3 sequence (DNA): TGTGCCAGCAGTCCGTTCAGGACAGATACTATGAACACTGAAGCTTTCTTT. Encoded protein: CASSPFRTDTMNTEAFF.

The chain links TRBV10-2 to TRBJ2-3, with D possibly being TRBD1 (6 bases). The CDR3 contains 15 residues. The V gene's germline CDR1 is WSHSY and CDR2 SAAADI. Trimming took off 3 bases at V and 1 base at J, with 11 bases between the two ends. This CDR3 is CASSDQGPRTDTQYF. DNA of the CDR3: TGCGCCAGCAGTGATCAGGGGCCCCGCACAGATACGCAGTATTTT.

V is TRBV3-1 (or the pseudogene TRBV3-2) and J is TRBJ2-1, with D possibly being TRBD2 (6 bases). This CDR3 spans 17 amino acids. Germline V gives CDR1 LGHDT, CDR2 YNNKEL (reference sequence). The V end was cut by 0 bases, the J end by 7 bases, with 19 bases between. CDR3 nucleotides: TGTGCCAGCAGCCAAGAGCTCCCCCGTGGAGGGCGGAATGAGCAGTTCTTC. Translating gives CASSQELPRGGRNEQFF.

The rearrangement uses TRBV6-4 and TRBJ1-5; D uncertain. The CDR3 has 13 residues. Germline V gene sequence: CDR1 MRHNA, CDR2 SNTAGT. The V gene lost 4 bases and the J gene lost 2 bases, with 6 bases spanning the gap. The CDR3 reads CASSAEGNQPQHF. The DNA for the CDR3 is TGTGCCAGCAGTGCAGAAGGCAATCAGCCCCAGCATTTT.

This chain uses TRBV19 with TRBJ1-2, with 7 bases fitting TRBD1. The CDR3 contains 12 residues. From germline, CDR1 is LNHDA and CDR2 SQIVND (reference sequence). Trimming took 5 bases from V and 7 from J; bases not matched to a gene: 4. The CDR3 region is CASSRQGGGYTF. In DNA form, the CDR3 reads TGTGCCAGTAGTCGACAGGGAGGTGGCTACACCTTC.

This chain joins TRBV5-1 and TRBJ2-2; a weak D match, TRBD1 (6 bases). This CDR3 is 17 amino acids long. V lost 3 bases to trimming and J lost 6 bases, with 21 bases between them. In germline, CDR1 is SGHRS, CDR2 YFSETQ. DNA for the CDR3: TGCGCCAGCAGCTATACCACCGGGACAAAAACTGCCGGGGAGCTGTTTTTT. Protein: CASSYTTGTKTAGELFF. The full variable domain, in which reference TRBV5-1 and TRBJ2-2 provide the parts outside the CDR3, is KAGVTQTPRYLIKTRGQQVTLSCSPISGHRSVSWYQQTPGQGLQFLFEYFSETQRNKGNFPGRFSGRQFSNSRSEMNVSTLELGDSALYLCASSYTTGTKTAGELFFGEGSRLTVL.

The chain has TRBV30 and TRBJ2-3; TRBD2 matches 9 bases. The V gene's germline CDR1 is GTSNPN and CDR2 SVGIG (reference sequence). Trimming cost V 8 bases and J 5 bases; bases outside gene matches: 14. This CDR3 region has 15 residues. The CDR3 protein is CAANVREGQIDTQYF. CDR3 DNA sequence: TGTGCCGCCAACGTGCGGGAGGGCCAAATAGATACGCAGTATTTT.

This sequence joins TRBV7-2 and TRBJ2-7; perhaps TRBD2 as D (7 bases). CDR3 size: 15 residues. V lost 1 base and J lost 7, with 17 bases in between. From germline, CDR1 is SGHTA and CDR2 FQGNSA. Here the CDR3 reads CASSLGGGRGWEQYF. Here the CDR3 DNA reads TGTGCCAGCAGCTTAGGAGGGGGGAGGGGATGGGAGCAGTACTTC.

This chain connects TRBV4-2 to TRBJ1-1, with D hard to call. This CDR3 contains 15 residues. The ends were cut back, 4 bases at V and 1 base at J, with 13 bases in the middle. The germline V gene encodes CDR1 LGHNA and CDR2 YNFKEQ. CDR3 residues: CASSRGDIENTEAFF. CDR3 sequence (DNA): TGTGCCAGCAGCCGCGGAGATATAGAGAACACTGAAGCTTTCTTT.

V gene TRBV3-1 (or the pseudogene TRBV3-2) combines with J gene TRBJ2-1; 7 bases fit TRBD2. Germline values: CDR1 LGHDT, CDR2 YNNKEL (reference sequence). After removal of 4 bases from V and 9 bases from J, the junction contained 9 bases not matched to a gene. The CDR3 spans 14 residues. CDR3 loop: CASSLIMSGGEQFF. The CDR3 DNA follows: TGTGCCAGCAGCCTTATTATGTCGGGGGGTGAGCAGTTCTTC.

V and J are TRBV11-3 and TRBJ1-1; possible D gene TRBD1, 5 bases. Germline CDR1 and CDR2: SGHNT and YENEEA. Trimming stripped 5 bases from V and 1 base from J, with 23 bases between. The CDR3 has 18 residues. The CDR3 is CASSAQQVLASANTEAFF. CDR3 DNA sequence: TGTGCCAGCAGCGCACAACAGGTACTCGCATCAGCGAACACTGAAGCTTTCTTT. Using reference TRBV11-3 and TRBJ1-1 for the parts outside the CDR3, the full variable domain is EAGVVQSPRYKIIEKKQPVAFWCNPISGHNTLYWYLQNLGQGPELLIRYENEEAVDDSQLPKDRFSAERLKGVDSTLKIQPAELGDSAVYLCASSAQQVLASANTEAFFGQGTRLTVV.

The rearrangement links TRBV7-9 to TRBJ2-2; 7 bases line up with TRBD1. The CDR3 consists of 15 residues. With V trimmed by 5 bases and J by 0 bases, 3 bases remained unmatched. Germline V gives CDR1 SEHNR, CDR2 FQNEAQ (reference sequence). CDR3 coding DNA: TGTGCCAGCAGCGGTGGGACAGCGAACACCGGGGAGCTGTTTTTT. Encoded protein: CASSGGTANTGELFF.

The rearrangement joins TRBV5-4 to TRBJ1-2; D not resolved. The CDR3 is made up of 14 amino acids. The ends were cut back, 4 bases at V and 7 bases at J, with 17 bases in the middle. CDR1 is SGHNT, CDR2 YYREEE, per germline (reference sequence). CDR3 sequence: CASSPPPGNGGYTF. CDR3 DNA: TGTGCCAGCAGCCCTCCGCCGGGGAACGGTGGCTACACCTTC.

This sequence joins TRBV3-1 (or the pseudogene TRBV3-2) and TRBJ1-2, with TRBD1 identical over 8 bases. J was trimmed by 4 bases and V by 2 bases; bases with no gene match: 6. CDR1 is LGHDT, CDR2 YNNKEL, per germline (reference sequence). The CDR3 is made up of 15 amino acids. In DNA, the CDR3 is TGTGCCAGCAGCCAACAGGGGGCGCTTGGCTATGGCTACACCTTC. Amino acid sequence: CASSQQGALGYGYTF.

This rearrangement joins TRBV19 to TRBJ1-4; maybe TRBD1 (5 bases). Germline V gene sequence: CDR1 LNHDA, CDR2 SQIVND (reference sequence). The CDR3 spans 13 residues. V was shortened by 5 bases and J by 8 bases, with 12 bases between the two germline ends. The DNA of the CDR3 is TGTGCCAGTAGTGGGGCCTTTAGGGAAAAACTGTTTTTT. It specifies CASSGAFREKLFF.

The gene calls are TRBV7-9 and TRBJ2-2; D not certain. CDR1 is SEHNR and CDR2 is FQNEAQ in the germline V gene (reference sequence). The CDR3 length is 13 residues. V was cut by 4 bases and J by 6 bases, with 9 bases left in between. CDR3 protein: CASSWQAPGELFF. As DNA, the CDR3 is TGTGCCAGCAGCTGGCAGGCTCCCGGGGAGCTGTTTTTT.

The V call is TRBV7-9, the J call TRBJ2-7; TRBD1 is a possible D gene (5 bases). Germline loops: CDR1 SEHNR, CDR2 FQNEAQ (reference sequence). V dropped 3 bases and J dropped 5 bases, with 14 bases sitting between them. The length of the CDR3 is 14 residues. The CDR3, as DNA: TGTGCCAGCAGCTTTTCGGACACCGTCCACGAGCAGTACTTC. This gives the protein CASSFSDTVHEQYF.

The chain employs TRBV29-1 and TRBJ2-5; no clear D. Germline V gene lookup returns CDR1 SQVTM and CDR2 ANQGSEA. The V and J ends lost 3 bases and 6 bases respectively, with 14 bases between them. There are 13 residues in the CDR3. The CDR3 sequence is CSVDELSEQTQYF. As DNA, the CDR3 is TGCAGCGTTGATGAGTTATCCGAGCAGACCCAGTACTTC.

The rearrangement joins TRBV10-1 to TRBJ2-1; TRBD1 is a possible D gene (6 bases). The V end lost 8 bases, the J end lost 9 bases, and 20 bases lay between the germline ends. The V gene's germline CDR1 is WNHNN and CDR2 SYGVQD (reference sequence). CDR3 length equals 14 residues. The chain's CDR3 is CASGETGSGGEQFF. CDR3 sequence (DNA): TGCGCCAGCGGAGAAACAGGGTCAGGCGGTGAGCAGTTCTTC.

The gene calls are TRBV7-3 and TRBJ2-2; D call uncertain. Germline V lookup: CDR1 SGHTA, CDR2 FQGTGA. The CDR3 loop spans 16 amino acids. V shed 2 bases and J shed 2 bases, with 12 bases lying between them. CDR3: CASSLGCAGNTGELFF. CDR3 nucleotide sequence: TGTGCCAGCAGCTTAGGTTGCGCAGGAAACACCGGGGAGCTGTTTTTT.

This chain joins TRBV5-8 and TRBJ2-7; 11 bases fit TRBD1. The length of the CDR3 is 15 residues. Germline trimming cut 4 bases from V and 0 bases from J; bases unmatched to any gene: 3. The germline V gene has CDR1 SGHTS and CDR2 YDEGEE. CDR3 amino acids: CASSLGQGDSYEQYF. The CDR3 DNA is TGTGCCAGCAGCCTGGGACAGGGGGACTCCTACGAGCAGTACTTC.

The chain employs TRBV27 and TRBJ2-3; D is possibly TRBD2 (7 bases). The germline V gene has CDR1 MNHEY and CDR2 SMNVEV (reference sequence). Trimming pared 8 bases from V and 8 bases from J, leaving 17 bases between. The CDR3 contains 13 residues. CDR3 amino acids: CASGRGGGGTQYF. Written as DNA, the CDR3 is TGTGCCAGCGGGCGAGGGGGGGGAGGTACGCAGTATTTT.

J is TRBJ2-3 and V is TRBV30; 12 bases match TRBD2. V was clipped by 2 bases and J by 6 bases; unmatched bases: 6. The CDR3 loop spans 15 amino acids. Germline V gives CDR1 GTSNPN, CDR2 SVGIG (reference sequence). CDR3 protein: CAWSPSGRGVDTQYF. The DNA of the CDR3 is TGTGCCTGGAGTCCTAGCGGGAGGGGGGTGGATACGCAGTATTTT. Full variable domain (outside the CDR3, taken from reference TRBV30 and TRBJ2-3): SQTIHQWPATLVQPVGSPLSLECTVEGTSNPNLYWYRQAAGRGLQLLFYSVGIGQISSEVPQNLSASRPQDRQFILSSKKLLLSDSGFYLCAWSPSGRGVDTQYFGPGTRLTVL.

The rearrangement links TRBV7-2 to TRBJ2-1; TRBD1 might be the D (5 bases). Trimming removed 5 bases at V and 3 bases at J, with 11 bases between. The CDR3 runs to 14 residues. Per the germline V gene, CDR1 is SGHTA and CDR2 is FQGNSA. The CDR3 bases are TGTGCCAGCAGCCTGACAGTAAACTACAATGAGCAGTTCTTC. Translating it yields CASSLTVNYNEQFF.

The CDR3 DNA is TGTGCCAGTAGGGGTTCGGGCTCTAGCCCCTCTTACAATGAGCAGTTCTTC. Its translation is CASRGSGSSPSYNEQFF. The genes are TRBV19 and TRBJ2-1; possible D gene TRBD2, 5 bases. CDR1 is LNHDA and CDR2 is SQIVND in the germline V gene (reference sequence). The germline V and J ends were trimmed by 6 bases and 4 bases, with 22 bases remaining between them. This CDR3 spans 17 amino acids.